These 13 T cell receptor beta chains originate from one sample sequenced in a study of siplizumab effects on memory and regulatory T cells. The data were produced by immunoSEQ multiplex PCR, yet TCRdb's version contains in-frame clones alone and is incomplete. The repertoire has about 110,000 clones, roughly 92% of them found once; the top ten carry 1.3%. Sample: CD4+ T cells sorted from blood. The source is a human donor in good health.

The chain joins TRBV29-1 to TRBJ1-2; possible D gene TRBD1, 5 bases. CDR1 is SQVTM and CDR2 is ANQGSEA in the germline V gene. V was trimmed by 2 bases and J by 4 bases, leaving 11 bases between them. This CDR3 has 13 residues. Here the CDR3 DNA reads TGCAGCGTTGAATCCGGTCAGGGCTATGGCTACACCTTC. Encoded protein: CSVESGQGYGYTF.

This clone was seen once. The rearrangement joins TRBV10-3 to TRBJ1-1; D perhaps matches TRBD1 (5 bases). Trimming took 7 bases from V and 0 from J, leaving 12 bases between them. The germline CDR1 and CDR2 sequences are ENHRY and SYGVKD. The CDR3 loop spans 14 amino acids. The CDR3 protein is CAIKGWGLNTEAFF. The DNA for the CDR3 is TGTGCCATCAAGGGATGGGGACTGAACACTGAAGCTTTCTTT.

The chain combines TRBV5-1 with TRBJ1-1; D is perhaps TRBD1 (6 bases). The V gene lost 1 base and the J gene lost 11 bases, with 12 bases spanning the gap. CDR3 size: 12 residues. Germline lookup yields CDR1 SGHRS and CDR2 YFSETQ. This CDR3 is CASSLYGTQAFF. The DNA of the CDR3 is TGCGCCAGCAGCTTGTACGGGACACAGGCTTTCTTT.

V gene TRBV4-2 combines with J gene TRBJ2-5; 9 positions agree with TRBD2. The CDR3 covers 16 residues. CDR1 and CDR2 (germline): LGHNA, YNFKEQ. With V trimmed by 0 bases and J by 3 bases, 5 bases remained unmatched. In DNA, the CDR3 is TGTGCCAGCAGCCAAGACGAGCGGGGGGCGGAAGAGACCCAGTACTTC. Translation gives CASSQDERGAEETQYF.

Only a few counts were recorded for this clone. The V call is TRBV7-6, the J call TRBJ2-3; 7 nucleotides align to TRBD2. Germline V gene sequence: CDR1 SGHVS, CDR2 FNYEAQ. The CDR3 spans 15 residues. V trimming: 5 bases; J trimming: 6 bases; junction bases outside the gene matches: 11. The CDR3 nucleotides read TGTGCCAGCAGCCCCCGGGGGGATGGGAAGGATACGCAGTATTTT. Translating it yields CASSPRGDGKDTQYF.

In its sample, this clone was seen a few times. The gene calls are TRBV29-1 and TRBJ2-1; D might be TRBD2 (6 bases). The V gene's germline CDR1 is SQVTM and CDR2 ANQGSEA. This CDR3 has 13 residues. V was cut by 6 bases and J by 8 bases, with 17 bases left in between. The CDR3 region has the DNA TGCAGCGTCCCGGGGGACCTCTTTTATGAGCAGTTCTTC. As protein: CSVPGDLFYEQFF.

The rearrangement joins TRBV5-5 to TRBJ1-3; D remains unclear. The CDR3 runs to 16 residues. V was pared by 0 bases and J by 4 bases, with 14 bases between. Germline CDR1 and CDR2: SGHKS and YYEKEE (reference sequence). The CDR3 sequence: CASSLVAGGFGNTIYF. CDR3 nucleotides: TGTGCCAGCAGCTTGGTTGCAGGCGGATTCGGAAACACCATATATTTT. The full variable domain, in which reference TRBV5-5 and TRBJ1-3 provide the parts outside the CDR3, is DAGVTQSPTHLIKTRGQQVTLRCSPISGHKSVSWYQQVLGQGPQFIFQYYEKEERGRGNFPDRFSARQFPNYSSELNVNALLLGDSALYLCASSLVAGGFGNTIYFGEGSWLTVV.

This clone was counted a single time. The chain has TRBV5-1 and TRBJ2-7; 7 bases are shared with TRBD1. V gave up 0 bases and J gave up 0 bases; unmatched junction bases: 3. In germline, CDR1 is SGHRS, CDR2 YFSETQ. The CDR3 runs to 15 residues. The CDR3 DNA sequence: TGCGCCAGCAGCTTGGCGGCAGGGGGCTCCTACGAGCAGTACTTC. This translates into CASSLAAGGSYEQYF.

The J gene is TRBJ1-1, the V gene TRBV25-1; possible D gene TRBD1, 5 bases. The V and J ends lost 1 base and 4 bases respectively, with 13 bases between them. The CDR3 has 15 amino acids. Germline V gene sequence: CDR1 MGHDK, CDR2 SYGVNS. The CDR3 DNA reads TGTGCCAGCAGTGAATCGGGCTGGAGGGGCACTGAAGCTTTCTTT. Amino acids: CASSESGWRGTEAFF.

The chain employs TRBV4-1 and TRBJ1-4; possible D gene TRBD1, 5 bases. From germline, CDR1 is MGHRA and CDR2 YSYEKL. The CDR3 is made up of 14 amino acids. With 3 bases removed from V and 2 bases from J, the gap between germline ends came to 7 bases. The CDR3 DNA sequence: TGCGCCAGCAGCCATCGGGGCACTAATGAAAAACTGTTTTTT. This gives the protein CASSHRGTNEKLFF.

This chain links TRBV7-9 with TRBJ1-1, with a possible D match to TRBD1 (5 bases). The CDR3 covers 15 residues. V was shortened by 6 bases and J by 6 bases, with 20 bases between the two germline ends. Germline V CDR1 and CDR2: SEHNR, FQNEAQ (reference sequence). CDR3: CASSFRAAGRAEAFF. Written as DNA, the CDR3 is TGTGCCAGCAGTTTTCGAGCAGCAGGGCGGGCTGAAGCTTTCTTT.

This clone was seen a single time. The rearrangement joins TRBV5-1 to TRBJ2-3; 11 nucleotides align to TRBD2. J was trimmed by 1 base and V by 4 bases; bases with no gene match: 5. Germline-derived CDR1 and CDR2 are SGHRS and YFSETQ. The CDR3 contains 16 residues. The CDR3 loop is CASSNGLAGGTDTQYF. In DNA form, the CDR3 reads TGCGCCAGCAGCAATGGACTAGCGGGTGGCACAGATACGCAGTATTTT. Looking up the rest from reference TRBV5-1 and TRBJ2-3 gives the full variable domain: KAGVTQTPRYLIKTRGQQVTLSCSPISGHRSVSWYQQTPGQGLQFLFEYFSETQRNKGNFPGRFSGRQFSNSRSEMNVSTLELGDSALYLCASSNGLAGGTDTQYFGPGTRLTVL.

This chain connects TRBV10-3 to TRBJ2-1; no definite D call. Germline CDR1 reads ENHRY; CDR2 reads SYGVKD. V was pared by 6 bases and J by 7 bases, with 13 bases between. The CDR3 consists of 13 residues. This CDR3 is CAIRAAPGNEQFF. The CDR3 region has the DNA TGTGCCATCAGGGCGGCCCCTGGGAATGAGCAGTTCTTC.